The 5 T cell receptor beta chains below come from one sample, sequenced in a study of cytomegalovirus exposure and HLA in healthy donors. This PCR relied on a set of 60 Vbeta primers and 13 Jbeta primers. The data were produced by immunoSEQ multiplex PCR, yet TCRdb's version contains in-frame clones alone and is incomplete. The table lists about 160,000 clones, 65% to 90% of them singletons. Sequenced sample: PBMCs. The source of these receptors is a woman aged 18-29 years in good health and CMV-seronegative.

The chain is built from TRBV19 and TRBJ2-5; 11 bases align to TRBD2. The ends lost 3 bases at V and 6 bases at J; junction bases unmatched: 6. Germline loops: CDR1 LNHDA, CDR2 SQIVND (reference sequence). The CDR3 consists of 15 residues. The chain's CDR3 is CASSISGRAEQTQYF. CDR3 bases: TGTGCCAGTAGTATTAGCGGGAGGGCCGAGCAGACCCAGTACTTC.

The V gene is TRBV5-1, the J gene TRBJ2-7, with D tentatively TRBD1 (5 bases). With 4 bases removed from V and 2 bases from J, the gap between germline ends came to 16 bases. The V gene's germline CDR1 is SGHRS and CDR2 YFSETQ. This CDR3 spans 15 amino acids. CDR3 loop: CASSPRALQPYEQYF. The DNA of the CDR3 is TGCGCCAGCAGCCCCAGGGCCCTCCAACCCTACGAGCAGTACTTC. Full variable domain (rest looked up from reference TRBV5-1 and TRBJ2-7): KAGVTQTPRYLIKTRGQQVTLSCSPISGHRSVSWYQQTPGQGLQFLFEYFSETQRNKGNFPGRFSGRQFSNSRSEMNVSTLELGDSALYLCASSPRALQPYEQYFGPGTRLTVT.

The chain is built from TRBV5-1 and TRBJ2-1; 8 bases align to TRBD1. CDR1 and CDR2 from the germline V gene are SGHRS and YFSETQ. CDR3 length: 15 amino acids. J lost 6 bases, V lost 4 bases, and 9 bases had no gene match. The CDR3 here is CASSVPGQVGNEQFF. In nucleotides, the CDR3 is TGCGCCAGCAGCGTCCCGGGACAGGTTGGCAATGAGCAGTTCTTC.

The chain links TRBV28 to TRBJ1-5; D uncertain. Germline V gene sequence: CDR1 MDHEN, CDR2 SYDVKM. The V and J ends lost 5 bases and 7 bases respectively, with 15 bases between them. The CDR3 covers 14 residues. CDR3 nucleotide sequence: TGTGCCAGCAGTACCAGCGCCGGAGAACAGCCCCAGCATTTT. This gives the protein CASSTSAGEQPQHF.

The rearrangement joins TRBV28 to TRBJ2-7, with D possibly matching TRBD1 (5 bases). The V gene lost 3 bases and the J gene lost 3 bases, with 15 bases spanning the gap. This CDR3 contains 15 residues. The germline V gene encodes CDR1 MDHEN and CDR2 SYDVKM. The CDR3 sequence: CASSFRTLTYYEQYF. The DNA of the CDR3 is TGTGCCAGCAGTTTCAGGACACTAACCTACTACGAGCAGTACTTC.